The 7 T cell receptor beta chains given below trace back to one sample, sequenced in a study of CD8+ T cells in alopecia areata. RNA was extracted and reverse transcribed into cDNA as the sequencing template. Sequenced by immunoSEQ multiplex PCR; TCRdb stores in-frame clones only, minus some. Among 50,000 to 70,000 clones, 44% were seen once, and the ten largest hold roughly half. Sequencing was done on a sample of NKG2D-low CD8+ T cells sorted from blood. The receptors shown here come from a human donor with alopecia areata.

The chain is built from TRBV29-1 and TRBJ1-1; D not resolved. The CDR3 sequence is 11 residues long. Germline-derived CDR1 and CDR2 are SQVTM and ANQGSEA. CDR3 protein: CTGVANTEAFF. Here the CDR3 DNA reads TGCACCGGGGTGGCGAACACTGAAGCTTTCTTT. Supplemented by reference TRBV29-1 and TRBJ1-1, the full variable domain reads SAVISQKPSRDICQRGTSLTIQCQVDSQVTMMFWYRQQPGQSLTLIATANQGSEATYESGFVIDKFPISRPNLTFSTLTVSNMSPEDSSIYLCTGVANTEAFFGQGTRLTVV.

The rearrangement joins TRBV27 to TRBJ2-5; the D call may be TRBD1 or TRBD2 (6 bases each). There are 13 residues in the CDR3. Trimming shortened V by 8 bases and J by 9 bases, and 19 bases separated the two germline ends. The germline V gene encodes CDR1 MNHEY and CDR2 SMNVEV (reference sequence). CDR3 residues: CASSFSGGGAQYF. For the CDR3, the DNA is TGTGCCAGCTCCTTCTCCGGGGGCGGGGCCCAGTACTTC.

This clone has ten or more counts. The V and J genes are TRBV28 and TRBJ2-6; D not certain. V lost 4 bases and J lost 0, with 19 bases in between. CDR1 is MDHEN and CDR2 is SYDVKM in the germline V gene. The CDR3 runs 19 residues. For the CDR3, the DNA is TGTGCCAGCAGTTCCCTGGACGGCATGTCCAGCTCTGGGGCCAACGTCCTGACTTTC. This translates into CASSSLDGMSSSGANVLTF.

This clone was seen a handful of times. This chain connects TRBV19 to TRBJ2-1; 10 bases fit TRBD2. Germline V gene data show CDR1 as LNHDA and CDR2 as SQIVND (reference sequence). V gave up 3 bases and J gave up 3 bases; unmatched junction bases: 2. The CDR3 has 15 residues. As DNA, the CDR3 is TGTGCCAGTAGTATGACTAGCGGGCTCTACAATGAGCAGTTCTTC. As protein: CASSMTSGLYNEQFF.

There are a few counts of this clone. The CDR3 protein is CASSVSTGLMYEQYF. The CDR3, as DNA: TGTGCCAGCAGCGTATCCACAGGGTTGATGTACGAGCAGTACTTC. This sequence joins TRBV9 and TRBJ2-7; the D gene is possibly TRBD1 (6 bases). Germline CDR1 and CDR2: SGDLS and YYNGEE. There are 15 residues in the CDR3. The ends were cut back, 1 base at V and 4 bases at J, with 15 bases in the middle.

CDR3 bases: TGCGCCAGCAGCCATGATCTAGGGATTCCATCCGGGGAGCTGTTTTTT. Protein product: CASSHDLGIPSGELFF. The chain carries TRBV4-3 and TRBJ2-2; no clear D gene. This CDR3 has 16 residues. Germline assignment: CDR1 LGHNA and CDR2 YSLEER. Trimming removed 3 bases from V and 6 bases from J, with 17 bases in between.

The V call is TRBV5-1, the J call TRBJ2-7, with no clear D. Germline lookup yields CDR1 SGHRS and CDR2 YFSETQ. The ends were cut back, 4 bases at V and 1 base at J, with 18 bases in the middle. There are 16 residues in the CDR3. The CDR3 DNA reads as TGCGCCAGCAGCCTGCACAGTCTAGGGAAATCCTACGAGCAGTACTTC. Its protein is CASSLHSLGKSYEQYF.